Following are 18 T cell receptor beta chains from one sample sequenced in a study of shared clonotypes between healthy human individuals. Assay used: immunoSEQ multiplex PCR; TCRdb lists only in-frame clones, some missing. This sample has 2 million or so clones, with 95% found just once. The sample taken for sequencing was naive CD4+ T cells sorted from blood. Subset here: CD45RA+ positively selected. The receptors were sampled from a man aged 18 to 30 in good health.

This chain connects TRBV7-9 to TRBJ2-3, with 9 bases aligning to TRBD2. Unmatched junction bases numbered 0, after V lost 5 bases and J lost 6 bases. Germline V gives CDR1 SEHNR, CDR2 FQNEAQ (reference sequence). CDR3 length equals 12 residues. The CDR3 DNA reads TGTGCCAGCAGCGCGGGAGGGGATACGCAGTATTTT. Translation: CASSAGGDTQYF.

This clone was counted only a few times. The chain recombines TRBV4-2 with TRBJ1-5, with D uncertain. From germline, CDR1 is LGHNA and CDR2 YNFKEQ. The CDR3 sequence is 13 residues long. V shed 1 base and J shed 6 bases, with 7 bases lying between them. In DNA, the CDR3 is TGTGCCAGCAGCCAAGGCCGACTTCAGCCCCAGCATTTT. Its protein is CASSQGRLQPQHF.

The V call is TRBV20-1, the J call TRBJ1-1; no definite D call. This CDR3 is 11 amino acids long. The V end lost 0 bases, the J end lost 6 bases, and 5 bases lay between the germline ends. Germline assignment: CDR1 DFQATT and CDR2 SNEGSKA (reference sequence). DNA of the CDR3: TGCAGTGCTAGAGATGCGGCTGAAGCTTTCTTT. Protein sequence: CSARDAAEAFF.

J is TRBJ1-1 and V is TRBV6-1, with TRBD1 matching over 7 bases. V lost 4 bases to trimming and J lost 1 base; unmatched junction nucleotides: 3. This CDR3 comprises 14 residues. In germline, CDR1 is MNHNS, CDR2 SASEGT. CDR3 sequence reads: CASSGGTANTEAFF. In DNA, the CDR3 is TGTGCCAGCAGTGGGGGGACAGCGAACACTGAAGCTTTCTTT.

CDR3 loop: CASTPRDRDSYEQYF. The CDR3 bases are TGCGCCAGCACTCCCCGGGACAGGGACTCCTACGAGCAGTACTTC. The V gene is TRBV10-2, the J gene TRBJ2-7; 9 positions match TRBD1. This CDR3 has 15 residues. With 7 bases clipped from V and 0 bases from J, the junction kept 7 bases outside the gene matches. Germline V gene sequence: CDR1 WSHSY, CDR2 SAAADI.

The rearrangement joins TRBV9 to TRBJ2-3; 9 bases match TRBD2. J gave up 7 bases and V 0 bases, and 3 bases lay outside the gene matches. Germline CDR1 SGDLS, CDR2 YYNGEE. The CDR3 has 14 residues. The CDR3 loop is CASSVGGLANTQYF. CDR3 nucleotides: TGTGCCAGCAGCGTAGGGGGACTAGCTAATACGCAGTATTTT.

This chain connects TRBV11-2 to TRBJ2-1; 7 bases are a match to TRBD2. CDR1 is SGHAT and CDR2 is FQNNGV in the germline V gene. This CDR3 has 14 amino acids. Germline trimming cut 6 bases from V and 6 bases from J; bases unmatched to any gene: 8. CDR3 sequence: CASRTGLLGNEQFF. CDR3 bases: TGTGCCAGCAGGACGGGACTACTCGGCAATGAGCAGTTCTTC.

The V call is TRBV12-5, the J call TRBJ2-2; 7 bases are a match to TRBD2. V shed 5 bases and J 4 bases; nucleotides not matched to a gene: 4. Germline assignment: CDR1 LGHNT and CDR2 FRNRAP. The CDR3 runs to 14 residues. The CDR3 loop is CASGLAVGTGELFF. The CDR3 nucleotides read TGTGCTAGTGGTCTAGCGGTAGGCACCGGGGAGCTGTTTTTT.

The chain uses TRBV5-8 and TRBJ2-7; no reliable D call. The CDR3 sequence is 12 residues long. V dropped 4 bases and J dropped 4 bases, with 9 bases sitting between them. Germline V gives CDR1 SGHTS, CDR2 YDEGEE. CDR3 region: CASSRTWYEQYF. The CDR3 bases are TGTGCCAGCAGCCGGACGTGGTACGAGCAGTACTTC.

The sample holds a few counts of this clone. The CDR3 coding sequence is TGTGCCAGCAGTGCCGACAGCACAGATACGCAGTATTTT. Translating it yields CASSADSTDTQYF. The rearrangement links TRBV25-1 to TRBJ2-3; no clear D gene. The CDR3 has 13 residues. The V and J ends lost 4 bases and 0 bases respectively, with 5 bases between them. The germline V gene encodes CDR1 MGHDK and CDR2 SYGVNS.

In the case of this clone: A read error may produce the germline difference seen at one junction end. This chain joins TRBV7-2 and TRBJ1-2; the D is unclear. The CDR3 is 13 residues long. Germline loops: CDR1 SGHTA, CDR2 FQGNSA. Written as DNA, the CDR3 is TGTGCCAGCAGCGTAGCGGGCCATTATGGCTACACCTTC. It codes for CASSVAGHYGYTF. The whole variable domain, remainder taken from reference TRBV7-2 and TRBJ1-2, is GAGVSQSPSNKVTEKGKDVELRCDPISGHTALYWYRQSLGQGLEFLIYFQGNSAPDKSGLPSDRFSAERTGGSVSTLTIQRTQQEDSAVYLCASSVAGHYGYTFGSGTRLTVV.

The chain couples TRBV5-1 to TRBJ1-3; D gene unclear. Trimming pared 2 bases from V and 0 bases from J, leaving 12 bases between. The CDR3 consists of 16 residues. Germline V gene data show CDR1 as SGHRS and CDR2 as YFSETQ. This chain's CDR3 is CASSFGSPSSGNTIYF. The CDR3 DNA is TGCGCCAGCAGCTTTGGGTCCCCATCCTCTGGAAACACCATATATTTT. The full variable domain, completed using reference TRBV5-1 and TRBJ1-3, is KAGVTQTPRYLIKTRGQQVTLSCSPISGHRSVSWYQQTPGQGLQFLFEYFSETQRNKGNFPGRFSGRQFSNSRSEMNVSTLELGDSALYLCASSFGSPSSGNTIYFGEGSWLTVV.

The chain links TRBV11-2 to TRBJ2-7, with TRBD1 matching over 9 bases. Trimming at V came to 5 bases and at J to 5 bases, leaving 10 bases not matched to a gene. Germline CDR1 SGHAT, CDR2 FQNNGV. The CDR3 covers 15 residues. The CDR3 DNA follows: TGTGCCAGCAGCGCCCGGGACAGGGTAAGACACGAGCAGTACTTC. It encodes CASSARDRVRHEQYF.

J is TRBJ1-6 and V is TRBV7-2; D gene uncertain. V lost 5 bases and J lost 9, with 11 bases in between. Per germline, CDR1 SGHTA and CDR2 FQGNSA. There are 13 residues in the CDR3. The CDR3 spells CASSEGPGSPLHF. The CDR3 DNA reads TGTGCCAGCAGCGAGGGCCCCGGTTCACCCCTCCACTTT.

The V and J genes are TRBV18 and TRBJ1-4; 8 bases map to TRBD1. From germline, CDR1 is KGHSH and CDR2 LQKENI. V shed 1 base and J 8 bases; nucleotides not matched to a gene: 3. The CDR3 loop spans 14 amino acids. The CDR3 spells CASSPLDRVEKLFF. The CDR3 coding sequence is TGTGCCAGCTCACCACTGGACAGGGTGGAAAAACTGTTTTTT.

V usage is TRBV2 and J usage is TRBJ2-3, with unresolved D. This CDR3 has 18 residues. The V end lost 4 bases, the J end lost 2 bases, and 22 bases lay between the germline ends. Germline V gene lookup returns CDR1 SNHLY and CDR2 FYNNEI. CDR3 nucleotides: TGTGCCAGCAGTGGGGCGGCAGTTTGGGCAATATCCACAGATACGCAGTATTTT. Its protein product is CASSGAAVWAISTDTQYF.

V gene TRBV6-6 combines with J gene TRBJ1-2, with D perhaps TRBD1 (5 bases). The CDR3 totals 13 residues. Germline-derived CDR1 and CDR2 are MNHNY and SVGAGI (reference sequence). V was cut by 5 bases and J by 4 bases, with 11 bases left in between. In DNA form, the CDR3 reads TGTGCCAGCAGTCCCACAGGATCCTATGGCTACACCTTC. Its translation: CASSPTGSYGYTF.

J is TRBJ2-2 and V is TRBV7-9, with 10 bases that match TRBD2. The J segment lost 4 bases and the V segment lost 5 bases, leaving 13 bases of the junction unmatched. Germline V CDR1 and CDR2: SEHNR, FQNEAQ (reference sequence). This CDR3 is built from 18 residues. The CDR3 DNA sequence: TGTGCCAGCAGCACCTCAAGAGCGGGAGGGCCTGGCACCGGGGAGCTGTTTTTT. Residues: CASSTSRAGGPGTGELFF. Supplemented by reference TRBV7-9 and TRBJ2-2, the full variable domain reads DTGVSQNPRHKITKRGQNVTFRCDPISEHNRLYWYRQTLGQGPEFLTYFQNEAQLEKSRLLSDRFSAERPKGSFSTLEIQRTEQGDSAMYLCASSTSRAGGPGTGELFFGEGSRLTVL.